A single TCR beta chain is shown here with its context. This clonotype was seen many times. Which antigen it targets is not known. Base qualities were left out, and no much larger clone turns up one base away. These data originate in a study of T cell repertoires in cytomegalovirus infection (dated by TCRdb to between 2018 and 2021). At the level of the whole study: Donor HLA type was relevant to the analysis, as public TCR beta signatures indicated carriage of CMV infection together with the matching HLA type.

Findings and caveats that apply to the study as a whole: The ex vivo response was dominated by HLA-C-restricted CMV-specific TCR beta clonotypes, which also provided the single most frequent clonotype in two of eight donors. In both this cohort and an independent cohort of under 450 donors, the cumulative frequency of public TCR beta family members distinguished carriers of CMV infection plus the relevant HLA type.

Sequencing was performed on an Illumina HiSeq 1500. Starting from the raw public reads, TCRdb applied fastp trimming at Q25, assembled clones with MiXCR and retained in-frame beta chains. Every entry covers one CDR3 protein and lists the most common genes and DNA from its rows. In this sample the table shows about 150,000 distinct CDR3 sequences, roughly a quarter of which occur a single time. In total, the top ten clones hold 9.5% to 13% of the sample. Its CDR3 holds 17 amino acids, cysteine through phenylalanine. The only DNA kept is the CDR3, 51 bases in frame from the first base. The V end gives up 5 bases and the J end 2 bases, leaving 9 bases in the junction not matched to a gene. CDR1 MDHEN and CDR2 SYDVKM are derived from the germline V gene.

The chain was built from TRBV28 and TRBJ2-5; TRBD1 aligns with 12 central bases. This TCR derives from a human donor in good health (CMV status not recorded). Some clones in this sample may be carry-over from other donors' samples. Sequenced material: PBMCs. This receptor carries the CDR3 CASSHGGTGGVQETQYF. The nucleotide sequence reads TGTGCCAGCAGTCACGGGGGGACAGGGGGCGTGCAAGAGACCCAGTACTTC.